This passage covers 32 T cell receptor beta chains from one sample sequenced in a study of long-term antiretroviral therapy in people with HIV. They ran version v3.0 of the immunoSEQ assay at survey level. Sequenced by immunoSEQ multiplex PCR; TCRdb stores in-frame clones only, minus some. Altogether about 27,000 clones are present, 76% being singletons, with the ten largest covering almost 5%. This specimen consisted of unsorted PBMCs, obtained 0.5 years after starting antiretroviral therapy. These receptors came from a woman in her 40s with HIV.

This chain uses TRBV14 with TRBJ1-1; tentatively, D is TRBD1 (6 bases). The V and J ends lost 0 bases and 10 bases respectively, with 12 bases between them. This CDR3 region has 13 residues. Germline CDR1 and CDR2: SGHDN and FVKESK. CDR3: CASSQDWGAGAFF. For the CDR3, the DNA is TGTGCCAGCAGCCAAGATTGGGGGGCTGGAGCTTTCTTT. The full variable domain, its missing parts supplied by reference TRBV14 and TRBJ1-1, is EAGVTQFPSHSVIEKGQTVTLRCDPISGHDNLYWYRRVMGKEIKFLLHFVKESKQDESGMPNNRFLAERTGGTYSTLKVQPAELEDSGVYFCASSQDWGAGAFFGQGTRLTVV.

This sequence joins TRBV2 and TRBJ2-3, with 8 bases that match TRBD1. The ends lost 6 bases at V and 2 bases at J; junction bases unmatched: 7. This CDR3 contains 15 residues. Germline V gives CDR1 SNHLY, CDR2 FYNNEI. The CDR3 reads CASRVGQGYTDTQYF. CDR3 sequence (DNA): TGTGCCAGCAGAGTCGGACAGGGCTACACAGATACGCAGTATTTT. The full variable domain, its missing parts supplied by reference TRBV2 and TRBJ2-3, is EPEVTQTPSHQVTQMGQEVILRCVPISNHLYFYWYRQILGQKVEFLVSFYNNEISEKSEIFDDQFSVERPDGSNFTLKIRSTKLEDSAMYFCASRVGQGYTDTQYFGPGTRLTVL.

V gene TRBV12-5 combines with J gene TRBJ2-1; TRBD2 matches 11 bases. This CDR3 contains 15 residues. Germline V CDR1 and CDR2: LGHNT, FRNRAP. The V and J ends lost 4 bases and 8 bases, in that order; junction bases with no gene match: 7. CDR3: CASGSPGLAGHEQFF. As DNA, the CDR3 is TGTGCTAGTGGTTCCCCCGGACTAGCGGGTCATGAGCAGTTCTTC.

The rearrangement links TRBV27 to TRBJ2-2, with 10 nucleotides matching TRBD1. With V trimmed by 5 bases and J by 4 bases, 10 bases remained unmatched. CDR3 length: 17 residues. Germline V gives CDR1 MNHEY, CDR2 SMNVEV (reference sequence). CDR3 in amino acids: CASSPNDRGHITGELFF. The CDR3 DNA reads TGTGCCAGCAGTCCGAACGACAGGGGGCATATCACCGGGGAGCTGTTTTTT.

The chain has TRBV7-9 and TRBJ1-5; D perhaps matches TRBD1 (6 bases). There are 14 residues in the CDR3. Germline CDR1 is SEHNR and CDR2 is FQNEAQ (reference sequence). The V and J ends lost 1 base and 7 bases respectively, with 11 bases between them. The DNA for the CDR3 is TGTGCCAGCAGCTTAGGTTCAGGGGACCAGCCCCAGCATTTT. It codes for CASSLGSGDQPQHF.

V is TRBV7-2 and J is TRBJ1-5; D remains unclear. V was shortened by 5 bases and J by 3 bases, with 11 bases between the two germline ends. Germline-derived CDR1 and CDR2 are SGHTA and FQGNSA. The CDR3 length is 14 residues. The CDR3 spells CASSTWTVNQPQHF. For the CDR3, the DNA is TGTGCCAGCAGCACGTGGACGGTCAATCAGCCCCAGCATTTT.

This chain connects TRBV2 to TRBJ2-3, with 7 bases lining up with TRBD1. The CDR3 covers 14 residues. The ends lost 2 bases at V and 13 bases at J; junction bases unmatched: 12. Germline CDR1 SNHLY, CDR2 FYNNEI. The CDR3 DNA reads as TGTGCCAGCAGTGAATATGGGTGGGACAGTCCCGAGTATTTT. Translated: CASSEYGWDSPEYF.

The V and J genes are TRBV4-2 and TRBJ1-3, with D unresolved. The germline CDR1 and CDR2 sequences are LGHNA and YNFKEQ. V lost 0 bases and J 0 bases, leaving 6 bases between the germline ends. This CDR3 has 15 amino acids. In nucleotides, the CDR3 is TGTGCCAGCAGCCAAGAAGCGAGCTCTGGAAACACCATATATTTT. Translating gives CASSQEASSGNTIYF.

V usage is TRBV7-9 and J usage is TRBJ1-2; unclear D gene. The germline V and J ends were trimmed by 3 bases and 8 bases, with 13 bases remaining between them. The CDR3 is made up of 13 amino acids. The germline gives CDR1 SEHNR, CDR2 FQNEAQ (reference sequence). This CDR3 is CASSFNRERGYTF. In DNA form, the CDR3 reads TGTGCCAGCAGCTTCAATAGAGAGAGGGGCTACACCTTC.

The chain is built from TRBV30 and TRBJ2-7; possibly TRBD1 for D (5 bases). This CDR3 contains 13 residues. Germline CDR1 reads GTSNPN; CDR2 reads SVGIG (reference sequence). V was clipped by 4 bases and J by 1 base, with 11 bases between them. The CDR3 here is CAWTGQGSYEQYF. As DNA, the CDR3 is TGTGCCTGGACTGGTCAGGGTTCCTACGAGCAGTACTTC.

This chain uses TRBV2 with TRBJ1-2; D unresolved. Germline-derived CDR1 and CDR2 are SNHLY and FYNNEI. V was clipped by 0 bases and J by 7 bases, with 12 bases between them. The CDR3 is made up of 14 amino acids. CDR3 in amino acids: CASSEALRRVGYTF. The CDR3 nucleotides are TGTGCCAGCAGTGAAGCGCTTCGGAGGGTTGGCTACACCTTC.

This chain connects TRBV25-1 to TRBJ2-2, with TRBD1 matching 9 bases. The CDR3 runs to 14 residues. Germline-derived CDR1 and CDR2 are MGHDK and SYGVNS. With V trimmed by 5 bases and J by 7 bases, 5 bases remained unmatched. This CDR3 is CASSPTGGSGELFF. CDR3 nucleotides: TGTGCCAGCAGTCCGACAGGGGGGAGCGGGGAGCTGTTTTTT. Full variable domain (outside the CDR3, taken from reference TRBV25-1 and TRBJ2-2): EADIYQTPRYLVIGTGKKITLECSQTMGHDKMYWYQQDPGMELHLIHYSYGVNSTEKGDLSSESTVSRIRTEHFPLTLESARPSHTSQYLCASSPTGGSGELFFGEGSRLTVL.

The chain employs TRBV6-5 and TRBJ1-5; 11 bases are shared with TRBD1. Germline V CDR1 and CDR2: MNHEY, SVGAGI. This CDR3 is 14 amino acids long. Unmatched junction bases numbered 5, after V lost 6 bases and J lost 7 bases. The CDR3 coding sequence is TGTGCCAGCAGAGGACAGGGGGCAGGCCAGCCCCAGCATTTT. This codes for CASRGQGAGQPQHF.

This rearrangement joins TRBV27 to TRBJ2-1; TRBD2 matches at 10 bases. J was trimmed by 8 bases and V by 8 bases; bases with no gene match: 9. Per germline, CDR1 MNHEY and CDR2 SMNVEV (reference sequence). The CDR3 is made up of 14 amino acids. The CDR3 here is CASLSSSGGDEQFF. CDR3 nucleotides: TGTGCCAGCTTATCGTCTAGCGGGGGTGATGAGCAGTTCTTC.

The count of this clone is one. The chain combines TRBV29-1 with TRBJ2-7; weak D call: TRBD2 (5 bases). Germline CDR1 SQVTM, CDR2 ANQGSEA. This CDR3 is built from 13 residues. The V gene lost 6 bases and the J gene lost 1 base, with 13 bases spanning the gap. The CDR3 protein is CSVRGQRSYEQYF. The CDR3 bases are TGCAGCGTGCGAGGGCAGCGGTCCTACGAGCAGTACTTC.

This clone was seen only a few times. This sequence joins TRBV29-1 and TRBJ2-1, with 8 bases identical to TRBD2. The CDR3 is 16 residues long. CDR1 is SQVTM, CDR2 ANQGSEA, per germline. V was clipped by 3 bases and J by 7 bases; unmatched bases: 14. CDR3 sequence (DNA): TGCAGCGTTGACCAAAACCGCGGGGGGCTGGGGAATGAGCAGTTCTTC. It yields the protein CSVDQNRGGLGNEQFF.

This clone is a singleton in its sample. V gene TRBV28 combines with J gene TRBJ2-5; D possibly uses TRBD1 or TRBD2 (5 bases each). V was cut by 3 bases and J by 5 bases, with 13 bases left in between. Germline assignment: CDR1 MDHEN and CDR2 SYDVKM. CDR3 size: 14 residues. CDR3 region: CASSLPLGGETQYF. The CDR3 region has the DNA TGTGCCAGCAGTTTGCCCCTTGGGGGTGAGACCCAGTACTTC.

The gene calls are TRBV5-5 and TRBJ2-7; D is uncertain. This CDR3 spans 16 amino acids. V was pared by 3 bases and J by 3 bases, with 19 bases between. Germline-derived CDR1 and CDR2 are SGHKS and YYEKEE (reference sequence). The CDR3 nucleotides are TGTGCCAGCAGCTCCCCAGACATGGGTATGATCTACGAGCAGTACTTC. Encoded protein: CASSSPDMGMIYEQYF.

The chain links TRBV15 to TRBJ2-5, with 9 positions matching TRBD1. This CDR3 contains 14 residues. Germline assignment: CDR1 LNHNV and CDR2 YYDKDF (reference sequence). V lost 5 bases, J lost 5 bases, and 6 bases stayed unmatched. The chain's CDR3 is CATSGSGTGETQYF. The CDR3 nucleotides read TGTGCCACCAGCGGCTCCGGGACAGGGGAGACCCAGTACTTC.

The chain combines TRBV20-1 with TRBJ2-1; 8 bases match TRBD2. The CDR3 covers 10 residues. Germline V gene sequence: CDR1 DFQATT, CDR2 SNEGSKA (reference sequence). The CDR3 here is CAPGGNEQFF. The DNA for the CDR3 is TGCGCCCCGGGGGGGAATGAGCAGTTCTTC.

V and J are TRBV30 and TRBJ1-1, with TRBD1 as a possible D gene (6 bases). The ends were cut back, 3 bases at V and 7 bases at J, with 12 bases in the middle. Germline values: CDR1 GTSNPN, CDR2 SVGIG (reference sequence). The CDR3 is 12 residues long. DNA for the CDR3: TGTGCCTGGAGCCGAGGGGGAGGTGAAGCTTTCTTT. Its translation is CAWSRGGGEAFF.

V usage is TRBV19 and J usage is TRBJ2-3; 8 bases fit TRBD2. J lost 1 base, V lost 6 bases, and 3 bases had no gene match. The CDR3 consists of 14 residues. Germline lookup yields CDR1 LNHDA and CDR2 SQIVND (reference sequence). CDR3 sequence reads: CASRQLAGTDTQYF. DNA for the CDR3: TGTGCCAGTAGGCAACTAGCGGGCACAGATACGCAGTATTTT.

This clone has only a few counts. V and J are TRBV28 and TRBJ1-2; D is ambiguous. The CDR3 runs 15 residues. The germline V gene encodes CDR1 MDHEN and CDR2 SYDVKM. V lost 2 bases, J lost 2 bases, and 12 bases lay in between. The CDR3 DNA is TGTGCCAGCAGTTTAGCAGTCTGGGGAAACTATGGCTACACCTTC. Translation gives CASSLAVWGNYGYTF.

The genes are TRBV28 and TRBJ1-5; no firm D call. V was pared by 2 bases and J by 1 base, with 12 bases between. The CDR3 length is 16 residues. CDR1 and CDR2 from the germline V gene are MDHEN and SYDVKM. CDR3 sequence (DNA): TGTGCCAGCAGTTTACGACGGATGGAAAGCAATCAGCCCCAGCATTTT. This translates into CASSLRRMESNQPQHF. Looking up the rest from reference TRBV28 and TRBJ1-5 gives the full variable domain: DVKVTQSSRYLVKRTGEKVFLECVQDMDHENMFWYRQDPGLGLRLIYFSYDVKMKEKGDIPEGYSVSREKKERFSLILESASTNQTSMYLCASSLRRMESNQPQHFGDGTRLSIL.

This clone was found a few times. The V and J genes are TRBV6-5 and TRBJ1-2; D call uncertain. The germline CDR1 and CDR2 sequences are MNHEY and SVGAGI. V shed 0 bases and J shed 8 bases, with 10 bases lying between them. The CDR3 totals 13 residues. The CDR3 here is CASSYSGRSGYTF. The CDR3 coding sequence is TGTGCCAGCAGTTACTCTGGGCGAAGCGGCTACACCTTC.

This sequence joins TRBV27 and TRBJ1-1; no definite D call. Germline lookup yields CDR1 MNHEY and CDR2 SMNVEV (reference sequence). CDR3 size: 15 residues. V lost 0 bases and J 0 bases, leaving 8 bases between the germline ends. Written as DNA, the CDR3 is TGTGCCAGCAGTTTATCGCTCCCAGTGAACACTGAAGCTTTCTTT. This gives the protein CASSLSLPVNTEAFF.

This clone showed up just a few times. This rearrangement joins TRBV18 to TRBJ2-7; D uncertain. CDR3 size: 13 residues. V was cut by 1 base and J by 3 bases, with 7 bases left in between. CDR1 KGHSH and CDR2 LQKENI come from the germline V gene. CDR3: CASSPRGNYEQYF. The CDR3 DNA follows: TGTGCCAGCTCACCACGGGGAAACTACGAGCAGTACTTC.

The V and J genes are TRBV5-1 and TRBJ1-2; D is ambiguous. The CDR3 totals 13 residues. The germline V gene has CDR1 SGHRS and CDR2 YFSETQ. V lost 5 bases, J lost 5 bases, and 13 bases lay in between. The CDR3 DNA reads TGCGCCAGCAGGGTATCGTCGGAGTATGGCTACACCTTC. Its protein is CASRVSSEYGYTF.

This chain connects TRBV4-1 to TRBJ1-2; TRBD1 agrees at 9 bases. Trimming took 4 bases from V and 8 from J; bases not matched to a gene: 8. The CDR3 has 14 residues. Germline V gene sequence: CDR1 MGHRA, CDR2 YSYEKL. CDR3 amino acids: CASSPLDRGNGYTF. DNA for the CDR3: TGCGCCAGCAGCCCCCTCGACAGGGGGAACGGCTACACCTTC.

This clone occurred a few times. V gene TRBV30 combines with J gene TRBJ1-5, with unresolved D. CDR3 length: 14 amino acids. The germline V and J ends were trimmed by 3 bases and 0 bases, with 9 bases remaining between them. Per the germline V gene, CDR1 is GTSNPN and CDR2 is SVGIG (reference sequence). The CDR3 loop is CAWRGVGSNQPQHF. In DNA, the CDR3 is TGTGCCTGGAGGGGTGTGGGTAGCAATCAGCCCCAGCATTTT.

The chain uses TRBV23-1 and TRBJ1-6; D unresolved. TRBV23-1 falls under the ORF class, with uncertain function. Trimming pared 0 bases from V and 4 bases from J, leaving 10 bases between. This CDR3 is 16 amino acids long. The CDR3 region has the DNA TGCGCCAGCAGTCAATCAAGGGCCGTTTATAATTCACCCCTCCACTTT. Encoded protein: CASSQSRAVYNSPLHF.

V gene TRBV19 combines with J gene TRBJ2-3; the D is unclear. Germline CDR1 LNHDA, CDR2 SQIVND (reference sequence). The CDR3 has 15 amino acids. Trimming took off 4 bases at V and 8 bases at J, with 19 bases between the two ends. The CDR3 sequence is CASSKGDNPKGTQYF. DNA for the CDR3: TGTGCCAGTAGTAAGGGCGACAACCCGAAGGGTACGCAGTATTTT.